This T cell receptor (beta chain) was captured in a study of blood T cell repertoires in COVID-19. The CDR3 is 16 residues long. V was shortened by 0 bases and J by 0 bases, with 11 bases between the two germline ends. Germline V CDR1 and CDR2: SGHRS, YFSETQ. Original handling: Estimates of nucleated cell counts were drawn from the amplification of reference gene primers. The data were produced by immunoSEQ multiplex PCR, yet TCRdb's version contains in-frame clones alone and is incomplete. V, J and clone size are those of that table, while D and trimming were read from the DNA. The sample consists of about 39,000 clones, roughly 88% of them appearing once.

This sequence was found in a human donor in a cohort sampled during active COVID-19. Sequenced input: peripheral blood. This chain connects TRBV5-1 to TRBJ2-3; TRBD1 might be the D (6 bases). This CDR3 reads CASSLVVGASTDTQYF. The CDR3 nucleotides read TGCGCCAGCAGCTTGGTGGTGGGGGCGAGCACAGATACGCAGTATTTT.